The subject of this entry is one T cell receptor (beta chain). The sample belongs to a study of T cell changes during pregnancy in multiple sclerosis. Clones were sequenced by immunoSEQ multiplex PCR, and TCRdb holds only the in-frame ones, with some missing. The sample lists over 50,000 clones, approximately 90% seen once, with 0.89% in the top ten. The CDR3 contains 16 residues. The germline gives CDR1 KGHSY, CDR2 FQNENV. With V trimmed by 4 bases and J by 10 bases, 11 bases remained unmatched. The chain links TRBV16 to TRBJ1-4, with TRBD1 identical over 11 bases. The origin of this receptor is a female donor in good health, enrolled as a control in a pregnancy study. The source material was peripheral blood, sampled in the first trimester of pregnancy. CDR3 loop: CASSPLGTGGDRKLFF. The CDR3 nucleotides read TGTGCCAGCAGCCCGCTCGGGACAGGGGGAGATAGAAAACTGTTTTTT. The full variable domain, its missing parts supplied by reference TRBV16 and TRBJ1-4, is GEEVAQTPKHLVRGEGQKAKLYCAPIKGHSYVFWYQQVLKNEFKFLISFQNENVFDETGMPKERFSAKCLPNSPCSLEIQATKLEDSAVYFCASSPLGTGGDRKLFFGSGTQLSVL.